A single sample is the source of the 4 T cell receptor beta chains below, sequenced in a study of T-cell reconstitution after alpha-beta-depleted transplantation in children. This sample's TCRbeta library carried unique molecular identifier barcodes. TCRdb called the PCR reads again in MiXCR, with one record for every CDR3 protein. The sample includes 640,000 or so distinct CDR3 sequences, approximately 17% of them seen just once. This specimen was PBMCs from the stem cell graft donor, taken from the stem cell graft. These receptors all come from a human donor who donated a stem cell graft to a child with acute myeloid leukemia.

Notes on this clonotype: A clone one base away is much larger, so this may be a read error. V gene TRBV20-1 combines with J gene TRBJ1-1; 9 nucleotides line up with TRBD1. With V trimmed by 8 bases and J by 1 base, 5 bases remained unmatched. This CDR3 region has 13 residues. Germline lookup yields CDR1 DFQATT and CDR2 SNEGSKA (reference sequence). CDR3 region: CSSKGQGNTEAFF. In DNA form, the CDR3 reads TGCAGTTCCAAGGGACAGGGGAACACTGAAGCTTTCTTT.

V usage is TRBV5-5 and J usage is TRBJ2-7; no definite D call. The germline V gene encodes CDR1 SGHKS and CDR2 YYEKEE (reference sequence). This CDR3 is built from 16 residues. The ends were cut back, 4 bases at V and 0 bases at J, with 17 bases in the middle. The CDR3 DNA follows: TGTGCCAGCAGCGAGCCTTCGTCCCCAAGCTCCTACGAGCAGTACTTC. It specifies CASSEPSSPSSYEQYF.

In nucleotides, the CDR3 is TGTGCCAGCAGCTTCTCCAGGGGGGAGCTGTTTTTT. It translates to CASSFSRGELFF. V is TRBV7-2 and J is TRBJ2-2; D remains ambiguous. Trimming stripped 3 bases from V and 8 bases from J, with 7 bases between. The CDR3 sequence is 12 residues long. Germline V gene sequence: CDR1 SGHTA, CDR2 FQGNSA.

The table lists this clonotype with a few counts. The J gene is TRBJ2-5, the V gene TRBV29-1; 9 positions agree with TRBD2. Germline lookup yields CDR1 SQVTM and CDR2 ANQGSEA. The junction had 10 bases not matched to a gene; V was cut back by 3 bases and J by 5 bases. The CDR3 extends over 15 amino acids. As DNA, the CDR3 is TGCAGCGTTGACCCTAGCGGGGATCCTGGGGAGACCCAGTACTTC. This translates into CSVDPSGDPGETQYF.